This T cell receptor beta chain stems from a study of tumor and adjacent non-tumor tissue in lung cancer. Study-level background: The patients, some ten men and 5 women, were roughly 30 to 80 with stage I to III disease.

Study results and limitations: In normal lung, the top 100 clones were significantly more dominant than in tumor. Significantly higher TCR diversity was found in tumor than normal lung.

In regard to this clonotype: What it binds is not known. The junction departs from the called germline gene at one end, perhaps through a read error.

Three rounds of nested PCR, following a modified ARM-PCR protocol, produced the TCRbeta library. TCRdb re-derived calls from the multiplex PCR reads in MiXCR, one entry per CDR3 protein. The profile covers around 210,000 distinct CDR3 sequences, with 70% to 75% appearing a single time and roughly 24% taken by the ten largest. Germline loops: CDR1 WSHSY, CDR2 SAAADI. This CDR3 spans 14 amino acids. RNA was extracted from bulk tissue without any cell sorting. This clonotype originated in a man between 60 and 75 years old with non-small cell lung cancer. This rearrangement joins TRBV10-2 to TRBJ1-2; no clear D. The sequencing sample was made of lung tumor tissue. This chain's CDR3 is CASGGRITSYGYTF. The CDR3 DNA reads as TGCGCCAGCGGTGGCAGGATAACTAGCTATGGCTACACGTTC.